Each of the 4 T cell receptor beta chains below was sequenced from the same sample in a study of blood T cells in healthy people across ages. Combining a sample-barcoded 5' primer with a J-beta primer mix, a second PCR ran for about 6 to 12 cycles. MiXCR, applied by TCRdb to the 5' RACE reads, yields one record per CDR3 protein. The sample has fewer than 800,000 distinct CDR3 sequences, over 45% seen once. The sample was blood. These receptors were collected from a woman aged 55-70 years in good health.

This chain links TRBV7-9 with TRBJ1-4; TRBD1 matches at 7 bases. This CDR3 has 14 residues. Germline trimming cut 5 bases from V and 8 bases from J; bases unmatched to any gene: 8. Germline loops: CDR1 SEHNR, CDR2 FQNEAQ (reference sequence). CDR3 in amino acids: CASSIRGSREKLFF. The CDR3, as DNA: TGTGCCAGCAGCATCAGGGGGAGTCGAGAAAAACTGTTTTTT.

V gene TRBV6-6 combines with J gene TRBJ1-6, with no clear D. In germline, CDR1 is MNHNY, CDR2 SVGAGI (reference sequence). This CDR3 spans 17 amino acids. V was shortened by 0 bases and J by 0 bases, with 9 bases between the two germline ends. The CDR3 reads CASSYSRRSSYNSPLHF. The CDR3 bases are TGTGCCAGCAGTTACTCGAGGCGGAGCTCCTATAATTCACCCCTCCACTTT.

The J gene is TRBJ1-4, the V gene TRBV29-1; 8 bases align to TRBD1. This CDR3 has 15 amino acids. The V and J ends lost 7 bases and 0 bases, in that order; junction bases with no gene match: 7. The germline V gene encodes CDR1 SQVTM and CDR2 ANQGSEA. This CDR3 is CSARTGYATNEKLFF. For the CDR3, the DNA is TGCAGCGCCCGGACAGGGTATGCAACTAATGAAAAACTGTTTTTT. The entire variable domain, with the rest obtained from reference TRBV29-1 and TRBJ1-4, is as follows: SAVISQKPSRDICQRGTSLTIQCQVDSQVTMMFWYRQQPGQSLTLIATANQGSEATYESGFVIDKFPISRPNLTFSTLTVSNMSPEDSSIYLCSARTGYATNEKLFFGSGTQLSVL.

The chain uses TRBV12-3 or TRBV12-4 and TRBJ1-2, with a weak D call TRBD1 (5 bases). The ends were cut back, 7 bases at V and 9 bases at J, with 15 bases in the middle. This CDR3 has 12 residues. The CDR3 region has the DNA TGTGCCAGCACCCTAGGATGGGGGAGCTACACCTTC. As protein: CASTLGWGSYTF.